This T cell receptor beta chain derives from a study of blood T cell repertoires in COVID-19. Germline values: CDR1 SGHTA, CDR2 FQGNSA. The V segment lost 3 bases and the J segment 4 bases; nucleotides outside the gene matches: 3. There are 14 residues in the CDR3. Clones were read by immunoSEQ multiplex PCR, and TCRdb kept only the in-frame ones, dropping some. Altogether around 140,000 clones are present, approximately 90% being singletons, with the ten largest covering more than 3.5%. The receptor was isolated from a man aged 45-65 years who had recovered from COVID-19. Material: PBMCs or T cells enriched from blood (not recorded which). V is TRBV7-2 and J is TRBJ1-3, with 7 bases identical to TRBD1. CDR3 sequence reads: CASSFTGVGNTIYF. Written as DNA, the CDR3 is TGTGCCAGCAGCTTTACAGGGGTGGGAAACACCATATATTTT.